This T cell receptor (beta chain) comes out of a study of T cell changes during pregnancy in multiple sclerosis. V dropped 0 bases and J dropped 5 bases, with 7 bases sitting between them. The V gene's germline CDR1 is LNHDA and CDR2 SQIVND (reference sequence). This CDR3 is 13 amino acids long. This clone was recorded once. Assay used: immunoSEQ multiplex PCR; TCRdb lists only in-frame clones, some missing. The sample includes approximately 61,000 clones, around 90% of them seen just once. This sequence originates from a female donor in good health, enrolled as a control in a pregnancy study. V is TRBV19 and J is TRBJ1-1, with D unclear. This sample comprised peripheral blood, obtained in the first trimester of pregnancy. CDR3 loop: CASSIERATEAFF. The CDR3 nucleotides are TGTGCCAGTAGTATAGAGAGGGCGACTGAAGCTTTCTTT.